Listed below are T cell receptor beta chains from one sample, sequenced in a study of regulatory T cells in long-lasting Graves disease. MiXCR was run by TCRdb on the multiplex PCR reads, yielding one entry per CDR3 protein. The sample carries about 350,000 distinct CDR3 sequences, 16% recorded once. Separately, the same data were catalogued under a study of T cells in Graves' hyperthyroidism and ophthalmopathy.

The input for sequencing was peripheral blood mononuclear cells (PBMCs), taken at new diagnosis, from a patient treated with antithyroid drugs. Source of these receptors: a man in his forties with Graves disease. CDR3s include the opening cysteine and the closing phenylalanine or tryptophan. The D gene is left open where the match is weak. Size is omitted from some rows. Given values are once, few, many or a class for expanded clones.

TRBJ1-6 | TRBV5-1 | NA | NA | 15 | CASSFGGARNSPLHF | TGCGCCAGCAGCTTCGGGGGGGCTAGGAATTCACCCCTCCACTTT
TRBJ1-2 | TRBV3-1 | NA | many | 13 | CASSHRPNYGYTF | TGTGCCAGCAGCCATAGGCCTAACTATGGCTACACCTTC
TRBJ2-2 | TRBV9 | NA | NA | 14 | CASSVDWSSGELFF | TGTGCCAGCAGCGTAGATTGGAGTTCCGGGGAGCTGTTTTTT
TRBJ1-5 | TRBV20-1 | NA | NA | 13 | CSATQDGNQPQHF | TGCAGTGCTACCCAGGATGGCAATCAGCCCCAGCATTTT
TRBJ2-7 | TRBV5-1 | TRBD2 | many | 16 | CASSPSGLAGTYEQYF | TGCGCCAGCAGCCCATCAGGACTAGCGGGAACCTACGAGCAGTACTTC
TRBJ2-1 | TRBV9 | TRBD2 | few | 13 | CASTVAGVGEQFF | TGTGCCAGCACCGTAGCGGGGGTGGGTGAGCAGTTCTTC
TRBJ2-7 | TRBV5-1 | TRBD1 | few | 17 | CASSLGQGTFSSYEQYF | TGCGCCAGCAGCCTGGGACAGGGGACCTTTTCCTCCTACGAGCAGTACTTC
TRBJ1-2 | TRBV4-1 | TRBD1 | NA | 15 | CASSQLPTGEYGYTF | TGCGCCAGCAGCCAATTGCCTACAGGGGAGTATGGCTACACCTTC
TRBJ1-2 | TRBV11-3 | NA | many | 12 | CASSRKNYGYTF | TGTGCCAGCAGCCGTAAAAACTATGGCTACACCTTC
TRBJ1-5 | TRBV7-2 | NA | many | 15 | CASSLATDSNQPQHF | TGTGCCAGCAGCTTAGCGACGGATAGCAATCAGCCCCAGCATTTT
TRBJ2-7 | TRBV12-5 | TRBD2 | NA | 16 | CASGLPGLAGAYEQYF | TGTGCTAGTGGTTTGCCCGGGCTAGCGGGGGCCTACGAGCAGTACTTC